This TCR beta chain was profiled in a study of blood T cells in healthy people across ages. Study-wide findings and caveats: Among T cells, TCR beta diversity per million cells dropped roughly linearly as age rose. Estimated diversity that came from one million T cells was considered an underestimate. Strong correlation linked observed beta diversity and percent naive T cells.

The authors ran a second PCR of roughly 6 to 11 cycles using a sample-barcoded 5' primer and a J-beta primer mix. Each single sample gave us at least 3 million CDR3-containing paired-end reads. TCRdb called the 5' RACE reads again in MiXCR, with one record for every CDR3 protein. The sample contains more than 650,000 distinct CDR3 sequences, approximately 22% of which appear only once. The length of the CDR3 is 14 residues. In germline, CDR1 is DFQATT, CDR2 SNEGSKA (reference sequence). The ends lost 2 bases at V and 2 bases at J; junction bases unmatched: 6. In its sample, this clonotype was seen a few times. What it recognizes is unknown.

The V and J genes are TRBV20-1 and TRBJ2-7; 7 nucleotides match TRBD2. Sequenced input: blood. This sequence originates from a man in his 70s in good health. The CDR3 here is CSARSSSGPYEQYV. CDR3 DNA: TGCAGTGCTAGATCCTCTAGCGGCCCCTACGAGCAGTACGTC.